This T cell receptor beta chain was captured in a study of regulatory T cells in long-lasting Graves disease. The study, taken as a whole, reports: Clonotypes that were public and shared totalled 2,500 to 3,000 in persistent patients versus roughly 1,000 in new patients.

Time point in this sample: newly diagnosed GD, antithyroid drugs for less than 3 months. There was RNA extracted from PBMCs, and the TCR library was made from it. Library construction for TCR beta used iRepertoire HTBI primers and Arm-PCR of CDR3 regions. TCRdb redid the calling of the multiplex PCR reads with MiXCR, one entry per CDR3 protein. This sample yields fewer than 450,000 distinct CDR3 sequences, of which approximately 16% are seen a single time; approximately 8% belongs to the top ten. In this sample, this clonotype turned up once. Its antigen is currently unknown. The junction differs from germline at one of its ends, possibly a read error. The CDR3 extends over 15 amino acids. Germline V gene sequence: CDR1 DFQATT, CDR2 SNEGSKA (reference sequence). These data also featured in a second study, about T cells in Graves' hyperthyroidism and ophthalmopathy. This second report adds: A lack of ophthalmopathy progression within 18 months defined stable Graves' hyperthyroidism.

The gene calls are TRBV20-1 and TRBJ2-3; D may be TRBD1 or TRBD2 (6 bases each). This clonotype originated in a woman between 40 and 50 years old with Graves disease. The sample was peripheral blood mononuclear cells (PBMCs), taken at new diagnosis, from a patient treated with antithyroid drugs. The CDR3 DNA reads TGCAGTGCTAGCGGGCGAGAGGGGGGCACAGATACGAAGTATTTT. Residues: CSASGREGGTDTKYF.